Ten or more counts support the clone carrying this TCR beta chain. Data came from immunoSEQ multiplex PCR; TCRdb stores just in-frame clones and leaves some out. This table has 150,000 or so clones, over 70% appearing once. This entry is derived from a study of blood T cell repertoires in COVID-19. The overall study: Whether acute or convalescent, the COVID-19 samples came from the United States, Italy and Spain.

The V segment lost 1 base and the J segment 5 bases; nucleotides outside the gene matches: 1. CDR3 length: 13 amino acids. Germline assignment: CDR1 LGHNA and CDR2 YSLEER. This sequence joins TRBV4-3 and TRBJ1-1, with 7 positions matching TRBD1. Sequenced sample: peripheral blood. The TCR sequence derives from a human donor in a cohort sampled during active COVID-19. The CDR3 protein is CASSQARGTEAFF. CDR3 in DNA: TGCGCCAGCAGCCAAGCCAGGGGGACTGAAGCTTTCTTT.